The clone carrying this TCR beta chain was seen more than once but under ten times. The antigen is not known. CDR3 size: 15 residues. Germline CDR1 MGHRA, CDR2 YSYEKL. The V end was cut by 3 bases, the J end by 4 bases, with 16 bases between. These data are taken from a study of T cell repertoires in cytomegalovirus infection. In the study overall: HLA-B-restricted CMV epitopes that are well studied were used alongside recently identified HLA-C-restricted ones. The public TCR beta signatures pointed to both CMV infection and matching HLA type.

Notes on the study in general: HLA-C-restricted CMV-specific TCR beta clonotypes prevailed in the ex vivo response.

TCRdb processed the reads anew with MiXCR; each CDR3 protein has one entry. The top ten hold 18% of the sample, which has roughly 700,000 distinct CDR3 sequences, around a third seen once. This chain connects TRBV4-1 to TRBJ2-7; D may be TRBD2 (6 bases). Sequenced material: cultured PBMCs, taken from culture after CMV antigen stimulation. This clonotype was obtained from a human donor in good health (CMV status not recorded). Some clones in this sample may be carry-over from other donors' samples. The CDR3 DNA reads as TGCGCCAGCAGCCACCTCGGGGGAGTGGGATACGAGCAGTACTTC. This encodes CASSHLGGVGYEQYF.